This T cell receptor beta chain was documented in a study of CD8 T cells in Susac syndrome. The V and J ends lost 6 bases and 9 bases respectively, with 18 bases between them. Per the germline V gene, CDR1 is LNHDA and CDR2 is SQIVND (reference sequence). The length of the CDR3 is 14 residues. Reverse transcription of about 0.45 to 1 ug RNA used random hexamers. Amplification of TCR beta CDR3 spanned 54 Vbeta and 13 Jbeta via immunoSEQ multiplex PCR. MiXCR was run by TCRdb on the immunoSEQ multiplex PCR reads, yielding one entry per CDR3 protein. The data contain over 150,000 distinct CDR3 sequences, roughly 95% of them singletons. CD8+ and CD4+ T cells from blood underwent TCR beta sequencing.

The TCR comes from a human donor with multiple sclerosis. The material sequenced was CD4+ T cells from PBMCs. J is TRBJ2-1 and V is TRBV19; either TRBD1 or TRBD2 may fit D (5 bases each). The DNA for the CDR3 is TGTGCCAGTAGAACAACATTTCGGGACGGTGAGCAGTTCTTC. Amino acid sequence: CASRTTFRDGEQFF.